Shown below are 13 T cell receptor beta chains from a single sample sequenced in a study of T cells in Graves' hyperthyroidism and ophthalmopathy. Authors of the study amplified TCR beta CDR3 regions from RNA transcripts. HTBI primers drove first-round RT-PCR of the TCR CDR3. One entry per CDR3 protein results from TCRdb running MiXCR on the multiplex PCR reads. The table includes about 550,000 distinct CDR3 sequences, about a fifth detected once. The sequenced material came from blood. The source is a man between 18 and 29 years old with Graves' hyperthyroidism.

This clonotype was recorded at least ten times. This rearrangement joins TRBV7-2 to TRBJ2-7; weak D call: TRBD2 (5 bases). The V gene's germline CDR1 is SGHTA and CDR2 FQGNSA. V shed 0 bases and J shed 1 base, with 7 bases lying between them. This CDR3 has 14 residues. The CDR3 DNA reads as TGTGCCAGCAGCTTAGCGCCGGGGTCCTACGAGCAGTACTTC. Translating it yields CASSLAPGSYEQYF.

The chain employs TRBV4-1 and TRBJ1-1; D remains ambiguous. This CDR3 has 15 amino acids. Germline V gene lookup returns CDR1 MGHRA and CDR2 YSYEKL. The V gene lost 3 bases and the J gene lost 6 bases, with 17 bases spanning the gap. The CDR3 coding sequence is TGCGCCAGCAGCCAGCGAGGCCAGAGGAGCGCTGAAGCTTTCTTT. As protein: CASSQRGQRSAEAFF.

This chain connects TRBV2 to TRBJ2-2; D not resolved. The CDR3 has 12 residues. Germline V lookup: CDR1 SNHLY, CDR2 FYNNEI. The ends were cut back, 8 bases at V and 2 bases at J, with 6 bases in the middle. CDR3 DNA: TGTGCCAGCCTTCTTAACACCGGGGAGCTGTTTTTT. Translation: CASLLNTGELFF.

This clonotype has a handful of counts. The chain has TRBV20-1 and TRBJ1-3; no firm D call. Trimming left V 0 bases short and J 0 bases short, with 9 bases between. The V gene's germline CDR1 is DFQATT and CDR2 SNEGSKA (reference sequence). The CDR3 spans 15 residues. The CDR3 DNA reads TGCAGTGCTAGAGATGGGGTCTTCTCTGGAAACACCATATATTTT. This gives the protein CSARDGVFSGNTIYF.

This rearrangement joins TRBV30 to TRBJ1-1; D is uncertain. The V gene lost 4 bases and the J gene lost 2 bases, with 8 bases spanning the gap. CDR3 size: 12 residues. Germline V gene lookup returns CDR1 GTSNPN and CDR2 SVGIG (reference sequence). Here the CDR3 DNA reads TGTGCCTGGATAGCGGGCAACACTGAAGCTTTCTTT. Its translation: CAWIAGNTEAFF.

This clonotype was recorded at least ten times. Here the CDR3 DNA reads TGTGCCAGCAGCCCCATAAAGGGACAAGAGACCCAGTACTTC. It is translated as CASSPIKGQETQYF. The J gene is TRBJ2-5, the V gene TRBV11-2; no reliable D call. The CDR3 loop spans 14 amino acids. From germline, CDR1 is SGHAT and CDR2 FQNNGV. V was cut by 5 bases and J by 2 bases, with 12 bases left in between.

This clonotype has more than one count but fewer than ten. This chain joins TRBV20-1 and TRBJ2-7; D might be TRBD2 (7 bases). CDR1 DFQATT and CDR2 SNEGSKA come from the germline V gene (reference sequence). This CDR3 is built from 15 residues. Deletions cut 2 bases from V and 2 bases from J, with 16 bases between. The CDR3 spells CSARMFGGRTYEQYF. CDR3 bases: TGCAGTGCTAGAATGTTCGGGGGGCGTACCTACGAGCAGTACTTC.

This clonotype was counted ten times or more. The CDR3 region has the DNA TGTGCCAGTACCCAGGGAACTGAAGCTTTCTTT. Translating gives CASTQGTEAFF. This rearrangement joins TRBV19 to TRBJ1-1, with D maybe TRBD1 (5 bases). Trimming took off 7 bases at V and 5 bases at J, with 8 bases between the two ends. CDR1 LNHDA and CDR2 SQIVND come from the germline V gene (reference sequence). The CDR3 is 11 residues long.

On this clonotype itself: One base away lies a much larger clone, so this may be a sequencing read error. This chain links TRBV6-5 with TRBJ2-5; D possibly corresponds to TRBD1 (5 bases). This CDR3 is 14 amino acids long. The germline CDR1 and CDR2 sequences are MNHEY and SVGAGI. Trimming removed 2 bases at V and 4 bases at J, with 11 bases between. The CDR3 DNA reads as TGTGCCAGCAGTTACCCGCAAAGGGGAGAGACCCAGTACTTC. The encoded protein is CASSYPQRGETQYF.

This clonotype showed up many times. CDR3 bases: TGTGCCAGCGGGGGTAGGGACATCGGCTTCTATGGCTACACCTTC. Encoded protein: CASGGRDIGFYGYTF. This sequence joins TRBV12-3 or TRBV12-4 and TRBJ1-2, with a possible D match to TRBD1 (6 bases). The CDR3 is 15 amino acids. V was shortened by 8 bases and J by 4 bases, with 20 bases between the two germline ends.

This chain links TRBV28 with TRBJ2-7; D ambiguous. The germline V and J ends were trimmed by 7 bases and 3 bases, with 16 bases remaining between them. The CDR3 is 14 residues long. Germline values: CDR1 MDHEN, CDR2 SYDVKM. The CDR3 region has the DNA TGTGCCAGCACTACGACTCGGATTTTCTACGAGCAGTACTTC. It translates to CASTTTRIFYEQYF.

This clonotype was counted a single time. This chain connects TRBV29-1 to TRBJ1-2; 8 nucleotides match TRBD1. J gave up 8 bases and V 6 bases, and 8 bases lay outside the gene matches. Germline values: CDR1 SQVTM, CDR2 ANQGSEA. The CDR3 sequence is 12 residues long. The CDR3 bases are TGCAGCGTGCGGACAGGGCCGCTGGGCTACACCTTC. Translating it yields CSVRTGPLGYTF.

This clonotype was seen ten or more times. The J gene is TRBJ1-5, the V gene TRBV27; D not resolved. V dropped 6 bases and J dropped 0 bases, with 9 bases sitting between them. The CDR3 has 14 amino acids. CDR1 MNHEY and CDR2 SMNVEV come from the germline V gene (reference sequence). For the CDR3, the DNA is TGTGCCAGCAGCCACGACGGTAGCAATCAGCCCCAGCATTTT. It encodes CASSHDGSNQPQHF.